The TCR beta chain described here comes from a study of neurological immune-mediated disorders. The cDNA was produced through 5'RACE with 10-nucleotide random UMIs. MiXCR was run by TCRdb on the 5' RACE reads, yielding one entry per CDR3 protein. In the table there are around 100,000 distinct CDR3 sequences, approximately 11% of which are singletons. This clonotype was seen repeatedly, ten times or more. Antigen: not known. Study-level points and caveats: The level of TCR clonal expansion was highest in patients with HTLV-1-associated myelopathy and lowest in multiple sclerosis, where it fell below the level seen in healthy controls.

The time point: longitudinal time-point 3. Preparation of the unsorted libraries drew on 2 million PBMCs stored at -80 C. This CDR3 has 16 residues. V was clipped by 4 bases and J by 3 bases; unmatched bases: 4. The germline V gene has CDR1 LGHNA and CDR2 YNFKEQ. Source material: PBMCs. This clonotype originated in a female donor with HTLV-1-associated myelopathy (HAM/TSP). The chain couples TRBV4-2 to TRBJ2-4, with 12 bases identical to TRBD2. Here the CDR3 reads CASSPSGGDDKNIQYF. Written as DNA, the CDR3 is TGTGCCAGCAGCCCTAGCGGGGGGGATGACAAAAACATTCAGTACTTC.